This T cell receptor beta chain was recorded in a study of cytomegalovirus exposure and HLA in healthy donors (dated by TCRdb to the late 2010s). In terms of the full investigation: According to a later analysis, one platform produced both the 100 to 150 validation repertoires and the 720 or so repertoires of the first cohort. Besides the first cohort of approximately 670 subjects, a separate validation cohort made up of 95 to 150 different subjects was used. High-throughput TCR immunosequencing, statistical association of individual TCRs with disease status, and machine learning were combined to predict cytomegalovirus infection status. The study aimed to test whether cataloging public T cell receptors could reveal signatures of past pathogen exposure.

The cysteine opens and the phenylalanine closes a CDR3 of 16 amino acids. The kept DNA is CDR3 alone, 48 bases in frame from the first base. V is cut by 0 bases and J by 9 bases, and the space between the germline ends is 15 bases. Sequences MGHRA (CDR1) and YSYEKL (CDR2) are obtained from the germline V gene. General conclusions and limits of the study: Of the cluster scores, around 95% were above 0 in a later analysis, which found that TCRs clustered in the first cohort also tended to co-occur in the 120 validation repertoires. The validation cohort had no HLA typing available for a later analysis, so co-occurrence within that cohort was assessed over all 120 or so repertoires. Across donors, most TCR sequences were observed very rarely, whereas some public TCRs were present in many individuals. In vitro tests confirmed that a few of the cytomegalovirus-associated TCR beta chains recognize cytomegalovirus antigens. A total of around 150 TCR beta chains were listed by the study as associated with cytomegalovirus. In both the original and validation cohorts, the classifier was reported to diagnose cytomegalovirus status with high specificity and sensitivity. It was suggested by the authors that the approach could potentially be generalized to other disease states and immunological phenotypes.

Library prep was done by the immunoSEQ multiplex PCR assay. On the study's bioinformatics: A statistical classification framework was developed to diagnose cytomegalovirus status using the catalog of TCR beta chain sequences. Here the immuneACCESS table is served through TCRdb, limited to in-frame sequences with V and J called. Missing clones are a known gap in these copies; in checked studies unresolved V genes cover under half, and the rest lacks a known reason. D and trimming come from the DNA, and the V and J calls and clone size come from that table. The table for this sample lists roughly 50,000 clones; 89% of them were counted only once. The ten top clones hold 7.5% to 10% of the sample. About this clone: Which antigen it targets is not known. Per-base quality was not reported, and no clone a single base away is much larger than it.

Separate from the approximately 700-subject first cohort, the validation cohort of about 110 subjects was the group to which the donors belonged. Sequencing was done on a sample of PBMCs. The receptor comes from a woman under 30 in good health and CMV-seropositive. The V and J genes are TRBV4-1 and TRBJ1-6; possibly the D gene is TRBD1, per 6 matching bases. The DNA sequence is TGCGCCAGCAGCCAAGAAGGGGGGGCCCGCGGTTCACCCCTCCACTTT. Translated, it reads CASSQEGGARGSPLHF.